Presented here are 18 T cell receptor beta chains from one specimen sequenced in a study. Via MiXCR, TCRdb re-called the 5' RACE reads, giving one row per CDR3 protein. The sample consists of about 64,000 distinct CDR3 sequences, approximately 23% of them appearing once. Sequencing input: memory CD4+ T cells sorted from a lymph node. Subset here: memory CD4+ T cells, CD4+CD45RO+CD25-. All receptors come from a female donor with breast cancer.

This clonotype appeared a few times. The chain combines TRBV7-2 with TRBJ2-2; no clear D gene. The CDR3 is made up of 12 amino acids. Germline CDR1 SGHTA, CDR2 FQGNSA. The V and J ends lost 5 bases and 6 bases respectively, with 7 bases between them. The CDR3 reads CASSHSPGELFF. The CDR3 DNA follows: TGTGCCAGCAGCCACTCCCCCGGGGAGCTGTTTTTT. Looking up the rest from reference TRBV7-2 and TRBJ2-2 gives the full variable domain: GAGVSQSPSNKVTEKGKDVELRCDPISGHTALYWYRQSLGQGLEFLIYFQGNSAPDKSGLPSDRFSAERTGGSVSTLTIQRTQQEDSAVYLCASSHSPGELFFGEGSRLTVL.

The chain couples TRBV6-6 to TRBJ2-3; D uncertain. V was clipped by 5 bases and J by 6 bases, with 15 bases between them. This CDR3 spans 14 amino acids. Germline-derived CDR1 and CDR2 are MNHNY and SVGAGI (reference sequence). In nucleotides, the CDR3 is TGTGCCAGCAGTCGAAGGTCAACCTTGGATACGCAGTATTTT. Protein sequence: CASSRRSTLDTQYF.

This clonotype was picked up a small number of times. The V call is TRBV6-2 or TRBV6-3, the J call TRBJ2-1, with 10 bases that match TRBD2. Per germline, CDR1 MNHEY and CDR2 SVGEGT. Trimming at V came to 0 bases and at J to 6 bases, leaving 8 bases not matched to a gene. The CDR3 is made up of 17 amino acids. In DNA, the CDR3 is TGTGCCAGCAGTTACTCGTTAGCGGGAGGTATGAGCAATGAGCAGTTCTTC. Translating gives CASSYSLAGGMSNEQFF.

The J gene is TRBJ2-1, the V gene TRBV19; TRBD2 matches at 9 bases. This CDR3 has 17 residues. From germline, CDR1 is LNHDA and CDR2 SQIVND (reference sequence). J lost 1 base, V lost 5 bases, and 9 bases had no gene match. CDR3 sequence (DNA): TGTGCCAGTAGTCCCCAACGAGCGGGAGGATCCTACAATGAGCAGTTCTTC. Protein: CASSPQRAGGSYNEQFF.

This clonotype appeared a few times. This chain connects TRBV29-1 to TRBJ1-1; TRBD1 agrees at 8 bases. V lost 7 bases, J lost 0 bases, and 13 bases stayed unmatched. Germline V gene lookup returns CDR1 SQVTM and CDR2 ANQGSEA. CDR3 length: 16 residues. Here the CDR3 DNA reads TGCAGCGGGGAATCGGACAGGGAACAAATGAACACTGAAGCTTTCTTT. Translating it yields CSGESDREQMNTEAFF. Full variable domain (remainder filled in from reference TRBV29-1 and TRBJ1-1): SAVISQKPSRDICQRGTSLTIQCQVDSQVTMMFWYRQQPGQSLTLIATANQGSEATYESGFVIDKFPISRPNLTFSTLTVSNMSPEDSSIYLCSGESDREQMNTEAFFGQGTRLTVV.

This clonotype was seen more than once but under ten times. Written as DNA, the CDR3 is TGTGCCAGTAGTGCTAGCGGGAGGAAGACAGATACGCAGTATTTT. Residues: CASSASGRKTDTQYF. The chain recombines TRBV19 with TRBJ2-3; the match to TRBD2 covers 11 bases. J was trimmed by 3 bases and V by 5 bases; bases with no gene match: 4. The CDR3 is 15 amino acids. The germline CDR1 and CDR2 sequences are LNHDA and SQIVND (reference sequence).

This clonotype is medium-sized (0.01 to 0.1%). The CDR3 sequence is CSAAHQETQYF. CDR3 bases: TGCAGTGCTGCCCACCAAGAGACCCAGTACTTC. This chain connects TRBV20-1 to TRBJ2-5; D gene uncertain. Trimming pared 5 bases from V and 0 bases from J, leaving 4 bases between. CDR1 and CDR2 (germline): DFQATT, SNEGSKA (reference sequence). The CDR3 extends over 11 amino acids.

This clonotype was found a few times. This chain joins TRBV5-5 and TRBJ1-3; D is possibly TRBD1 (6 bases). Germline CDR1 reads SGHKS; CDR2 reads YYEKEE (reference sequence). V lost 0 bases to trimming and J lost 4 bases, with 8 bases between them. This CDR3 spans 14 amino acids. The DNA of the CDR3 is TGTGCCAGCAGCTTGGGGACAGACGGAAACACCATATATTTT. Translating gives CASSLGTDGNTIYF. The complete variable domain, with remaining parts taken from reference TRBV5-5 and TRBJ1-3, reads DAGVTQSPTHLIKTRGQQVTLRCSPISGHKSVSWYQQVLGQGPQFIFQYYEKEERGRGNFPDRFSARQFPNYSSELNVNALLLGDSALYLCASSLGTDGNTIYFGEGSWLTVV.

This clonotype has a count of ten or more. The chain is built from TRBV7-2 and TRBJ2-3; D is unresolved. V lost 5 bases and J lost 4, with 10 bases in between. Germline CDR1 reads SGHTA; CDR2 reads FQGNSA. This CDR3 region has 13 residues. CDR3 coding DNA: TGTGCCAGCAGCCCCCCAAAGGCAGATACGCAGTATTTT. Protein product: CASSPPKADTQYF.

The rearrangement links TRBV20-1 to TRBJ2-1, with D unclear. V was clipped by 4 bases and J by 6 bases, with 7 bases between them. This CDR3 spans 11 amino acids. The germline CDR1 and CDR2 sequences are DFQATT and SNEGSKA (reference sequence). CDR3 in amino acids: CSATVSNEQFF. In DNA, the CDR3 is TGCAGTGCTACAGTCTCCAATGAGCAGTTCTTC.

The chain recombines TRBV6-5 with TRBJ2-6, with 8 bases lining up with TRBD1. The germline CDR1 and CDR2 sequences are MNHEY and SVGAGI. V was pared by 0 bases and J by 0 bases, with 4 bases of the junction left unmatched. The CDR3 is 18 residues long. The CDR3 protein is CASSYSGQAVSGANVLTF. CDR3 DNA: TGTGCCAGCAGTTACTCGGGACAGGCCGTCTCTGGGGCCAACGTCCTGACTTTC.

The chain has TRBV6-1 and TRBJ1-2; D is uncertain. Trimming pared 8 bases from V and 0 bases from J, leaving 4 bases between. CDR3 length equals 11 residues. CDR1 is MNHNS and CDR2 is SASEGT in the germline V gene. The CDR3 region has the DNA TGTGCCAGCTATTCTAACTATGGCTACACCTTC. Translating gives CASYSNYGYTF.

This clonotype has just a few counts. The chain carries TRBV25-1 and TRBJ1-2, with unresolved D. The CDR3 consists of 15 residues. Trimming took off 4 bases at V and 4 bases at J, with 16 bases between the two ends. Germline values: CDR1 MGHDK, CDR2 SYGVNS. This CDR3 reads CASSGQGEIIYGYTF. The CDR3 bases are TGTGCCAGCAGTGGGCAAGGCGAGATTATCTATGGCTACACCTTC.

The genes are TRBV18 and TRBJ2-2; D ambiguous. This CDR3 contains 16 residues. Between the trimmed V and J ends, which lost 3 bases and 0 bases, there was a span of 11 bases. Germline CDR1 KGHSH, CDR2 LQKENI. This CDR3 reads CASSPMTNPNTGELFF. DNA of the CDR3: TGTGCCAGCTCACCGATGACCAACCCGAACACCGGGGAGCTGTTTTTT. The full variable domain, with the rest looked up from reference TRBV18 and TRBJ2-2, is NAGVMQNPRHLVRRRGQEARLRCSPMKGHSHVYWYRQLPEEGLKFMVYLQKENIIDESGMPKERFSAEFPKEGPSILRIQQVVRGDSAAYFCASSPMTNPNTGELFFGEGSRLTVL.

This clonotype showed up just a few times. The chain combines TRBV28 with TRBJ2-3; D is perhaps TRBD2 (6 bases). CDR1 and CDR2 from the germline V gene are MDHEN and SYDVKM. The CDR3 has 15 amino acids. V was shortened by 6 bases and J by 2 bases, with 15 bases between the two germline ends. As DNA, the CDR3 is TGTGCCAGCAGGGTGGGGGGACTCTCCACAGATACGCAGTATTTT. Amino acids: CASRVGGLSTDTQYF.

This clonotype showed up many times. The genes are TRBV28 and TRBJ1-1; D remains ambiguous. The CDR3 extends over 12 amino acids. From germline, CDR1 is MDHEN and CDR2 SYDVKM. V lost 3 bases and J 5 bases, leaving 7 bases between the germline ends. This CDR3 reads CASSLVRTEAFF. The CDR3 DNA is TGTGCCAGCAGTTTGGTGAGGACTGAAGCTTTCTTT.

This clonotype occurred a few times. The chain couples TRBV7-2 to TRBJ1-2; D uncertain. The CDR3 contains 15 residues. The V gene's germline CDR1 is SGHTA and CDR2 FQGNSA. Between the trimmed V and J ends, which lost 5 bases and 4 bases, there was a span of 17 bases. This chain's CDR3 is CASSPTPQSLYGYTF. In DNA, the CDR3 is TGTGCCAGCAGCCCTACCCCACAGAGCCTCTATGGCTACACCTTC.

This clonotype was found many times. The J gene is TRBJ2-1, the V gene TRBV5-1, with 11 bases lining up with TRBD2. Germline V CDR1 and CDR2: SGHRS, YFSETQ. The length of the CDR3 is 15 residues. The junction had 9 bases not matched to a gene; V was cut back by 4 bases and J by 9 bases. In nucleotides, the CDR3 is TGCGCCAGCAGCCCTACTAGCGGGAGTTTGGGTGAGCAGTTCTTC. Translation gives CASSPTSGSLGEQFF.